Sequencing of this T cell receptor (beta chain) was carried out in a study of blood T cells in healthy people across ages. Study-level results: CMV status of donors was unknown, possibly confounding expanded clonotype changes.

In regard to this clonotype: Its antigen is as yet unknown.

This CDR3 has 16 amino acids. V gave up 5 bases and J gave up 9 bases; unmatched junction bases: 12. The germline V gene encodes CDR1 SEHNR and CDR2 FQNEAQ (reference sequence). The second PCR ran roughly 7 to 11 cycles with a sample-barcoded 5' primer and J-beta primers. Each cDNA molecule received a tag from a template-switch adaptor that had 12 random nucleotides. TCRdb fed the 5' RACE reads into MiXCR, producing one record per CDR3 protein. Altogether about 1.7 million distinct CDR3 sequences are present, 28% being singletons, with the ten largest covering 6.5% to 8.5%. The receptor comes from a woman younger than 45 in good health. The chain employs TRBV7-9 and TRBJ2-5, with 13 bases identical to TRBD2. The sequenced sample consisted of blood. CDR3 loop: CASSLRGTSGEVSQYF. As DNA, the CDR3 is TGTGCCAGCAGCCTCAGAGGGACTAGCGGGGAGGTCTCCCAGTACTTC.